This TCR beta chain came from a study of a mutant IDH1 vaccine in newly diagnosed glioma. Study background: Among treated patients, roughly 60% were male and roughly 38% female, and mean age was 40.4 years.

Time point defined: baseline, week 1 (first vaccination visit). Treatment specified: pre-vaccination baseline after standard-of-care therapy. Generated by immunoSEQ multiplex PCR, the TCRdb table keeps only in-frame clones and is missing some. The sample holds about 92,000 clones, 83% seen once. The TCR was taken from a woman between 50 and 59 years old with glioma. The sequences come from PBMCs, collected from a glioma patient treated with radiotherapy, temozolomide or both.

In nucleotides, the CDR3 is TGCGCCAGCAGCTTGGGTCCCCAAGGCTACGAGCAGTACTTC. It codes for CASSLGPQGYEQYF. The chain is built from TRBV5-1 and TRBJ2-7; no firm D call. Germline V lookup: CDR1 SGHRS, CDR2 YFSETQ. Trimming pared 0 bases from V and 3 bases from J, leaving 10 bases between. The CDR3 spans 14 residues.